These 10 T cell receptor beta chains originate from one sample sequenced in a study of regulatory T cells in long-lasting Graves disease. The TCR beta library used iRepertoire HTBI primers with Arm-PCR amplification of CDR3. Each CDR3 protein is one row after TCRdb ran MiXCR on the multiplex PCR reads. The sample gives 700,000 or so distinct CDR3 sequences, approximately 31% of which show up once; 35% to 55% is in the top ten. Stated time point: persistent/refractory GD, antithyroid drugs over 5 years with positive TRAb. Researchers made the TCR library from RNA that was extracted from PBMCs. Sequenced here: peripheral blood mononuclear cells (PBMCs), sampled when the disease was refractory, from a patient treated with antithyroid drugs. The receptors were sampled from a female donor with Graves disease.

This clonotype was recorded many times. The J gene is TRBJ1-2, the V gene TRBV6-1; TRBD1 is a possible D gene (5 bases). Germline CDR1 reads MNHNS; CDR2 reads SASEGT. This CDR3 spans 12 amino acids. Trimming shortened V by 4 bases and J by 7 bases, and 10 bases separated the two germline ends. CDR3 loop: CASSARDGGYTF. CDR3 nucleotides: TGTGCCAGCAGTGCCAGGGACGGTGGCTACACCTTC.

This clonotype occurred a few times. The chain links TRBV20-1 to TRBJ2-4; D not certain. V lost 0 bases to trimming and J lost 4 bases, with 7 bases between them. The CDR3 runs to 13 residues. CDR1 is DFQATT, CDR2 SNEGSKA, per germline (reference sequence). The CDR3 here is CSAREAQKNIQYF. The CDR3 DNA reads TGCAGTGCTAGAGAAGCCCAAAAAAACATTCAGTACTTC.

A few counts support this clonotype. The chain couples TRBV7-9 to TRBJ1-3, with D possibly being TRBD1 (5 bases). The CDR3 covers 16 residues. V dropped 1 base and J dropped 2 bases, with 12 bases sitting between them. The germline V gene encodes CDR1 SEHNR and CDR2 FQNEAQ (reference sequence). The DNA for the CDR3 is TGTGCCAGCAGCTTAGGGGACGGCCGCACTGGAAACACCATATATTTT. Amino acid sequence: CASSLGDGRTGNTIYF. The full variable domain, completed using reference TRBV7-9 and TRBJ1-3, is DTGVSQNPRHKITKRGQNVTFRCDPISEHNRLYWYRQTLGQGPEFLTYFQNEAQLEKSRLLSDRFSAERPKGSFSTLEIQRTEQGDSAMYLCASSLGDGRTGNTIYFGEGSWLTVV.

This CDR3 reads CASSLELTEAFF. Here the CDR3 DNA reads TGTGCCAGCAGCTTAGAATTGACTGAAGCTTTCTTT. The V call is TRBV7-9, the J call TRBJ1-1, with no clear D. The CDR3 runs 12 residues. Germline lookup yields CDR1 SEHNR and CDR2 FQNEAQ (reference sequence). V was shortened by 1 base and J by 5 bases, with 5 bases between the two germline ends.

This clonotype was detected only a few times. The chain has TRBV12-5 and TRBJ2-2, with D perhaps matching TRBD1 or TRBD2 (5 bases each). V shed 4 bases and J shed 6 bases, with 15 bases lying between them. Germline V gene lookup returns CDR1 LGHNT and CDR2 FRNRAP. The CDR3 is 15 amino acids. Here the CDR3 DNA reads TGTGCTAGTGGTTCCGACGGGACGTGGGCCGGGGAGCTGTTTTTT. As protein: CASGSDGTWAGELFF.

About this clonotype: One end of the junction does not line up with germline, which may come from a read error. The V gene is TRBV20-1, the J gene TRBJ1-1; D not resolved. In germline, CDR1 is DFQATT, CDR2 SNEGSKA (reference sequence). There are 13 residues in the CDR3. The CDR3 DNA follows: TGCAGCGCTAGTACCCCCCCTTACACTGAAGCTTTCTTT. This codes for CSASTPPYTEAFF.

A remark on this clonotype: This clone may be a read error of a much larger clone one base away. The gene calls are TRBV6-1 and TRBJ1-5; 8 bases are a match to TRBD1. CDR3 length equals 14 residues. The V gene end was trimmed by 6 bases and the J gene end by 3 bases; junction bases not matched to a gene: 4. Germline-derived CDR1 and CDR2 are MNHNS and SASEGT. In DNA, the CDR3 is TGTGCCAGCAGCCGGGACAGGATCAATCAGCCCCAGCATTTT. As protein: CASSRDRINQPQHF.

There are a few counts of this clonotype. The rearrangement joins TRBV28 to TRBJ1-5; TRBD1 agrees at 9 bases. CDR1 and CDR2 from the germline V gene are MDHEN and SYDVKM. This CDR3 contains 16 residues. J was trimmed by 2 bases and V by 6 bases; bases with no gene match: 8. The CDR3 sequence is CASSPTWDRGNQPQHF. The CDR3 DNA reads TGTGCCAGCAGCCCAACCTGGGACAGGGGCAATCAGCCCCAGCATTTT.

There are a few counts of this clonotype. This chain links TRBV12-3 or TRBV12-4 with TRBJ2-5; D may be TRBD2 (5 bases). This CDR3 is built from 14 residues. With 6 bases removed from V and 5 bases from J, the gap between germline ends came to 16 bases. In DNA form, the CDR3 reads TGTGCCAGCAGCCGCTCTGGAGGTTTTGAGACCCAGTACTTC. Translated: CASSRSGGFETQYF.

The chain employs TRBV5-6 and TRBJ1-2; no definite D call. With 5 bases removed from V and 8 bases from J, the gap between germline ends came to 13 bases. The CDR3 runs to 12 residues. The germline gives CDR1 SGHDT, CDR2 YYEEEE. CDR3 residues: CASSPEGRGYTF. CDR3 in DNA: TGTGCCAGCAGTCCGGAGGGTAGGGGCTACACCTTC.